This TCR beta chain originates from a study of T cells in Graves' hyperthyroidism and ophthalmopathy. Study conclusions and caveats: Before onset, ophthalmopathy was predicted by the model a median roughly 6.4 months earlier.

About this clonotype: Its antigen is as yet unknown.

Amplified regions were TCR beta CDR3 sequences from RNA transcripts. The HTBI primer set served for first-round RT-PCR of the TCR CDR3. TCRdb reprocessed the multiplex PCR reads via MiXCR and lists one record per CDR3 protein. The table records about 840,000 distinct CDR3 sequences, roughly 37% of them present only once. There are 15 residues in the CDR3. After removal of 0 bases from V and 6 bases from J, the junction contained 4 bases not matched to a gene. Germline V CDR1 and CDR2: ENHRY, SYGVKD. The gene calls are TRBV10-3 and TRBJ1-1; 10 bases map to TRBD1. The sample was blood. The source is a man in his late teens or twenties with Graves' hyperthyroidism. The CDR3 reads CAISESGTGVSEAFF. In DNA form, the CDR3 reads TGTGCCATCAGTGAGTCGGGGACAGGGGTGTCTGAAGCTTTCTTT.